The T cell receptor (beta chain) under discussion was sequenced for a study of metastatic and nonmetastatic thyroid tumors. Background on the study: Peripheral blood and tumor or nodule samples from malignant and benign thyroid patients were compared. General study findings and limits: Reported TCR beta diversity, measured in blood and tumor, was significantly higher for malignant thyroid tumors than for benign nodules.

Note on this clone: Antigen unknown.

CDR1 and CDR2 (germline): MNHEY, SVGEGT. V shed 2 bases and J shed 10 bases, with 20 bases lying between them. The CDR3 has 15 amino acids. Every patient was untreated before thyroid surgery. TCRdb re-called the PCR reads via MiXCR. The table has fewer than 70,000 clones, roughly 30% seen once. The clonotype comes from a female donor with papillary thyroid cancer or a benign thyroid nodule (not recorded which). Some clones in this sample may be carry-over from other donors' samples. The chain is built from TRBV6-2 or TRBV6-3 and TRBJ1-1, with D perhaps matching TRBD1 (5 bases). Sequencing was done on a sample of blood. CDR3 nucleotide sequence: TGTGCCAGCAGTTACGGTAATGCGGGTGGGGCGTCAGCTTTCTTT. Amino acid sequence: CASSYGNAGGASAFF.